This T cell receptor (beta chain) was documented in a study of CD4 T cells in relation to SARS-CoV-2 and coronaviruses. The overall study: Controls used an HIV-1 Nef peptide pool or no peptide. The HLA restriction of the shared crossreactive spike epitopes was mapped.

Before the COVID-19 pandemic, during about 2011-2019, CD4+ T cells were taken from unexposed donors. CD4+ T cells were isolated from the cells after 10 days of culture. Unexposed-donor CD4+ T cells were probed with SARS-CoV-2 S/N and four cold-coronavirus spikes, cells permitting. Cultures held under 2.5 million PBMCs per well with 8.5 to 10 IU/ml IL-2. On this clone: The antigen remains unidentified.

The table came from immunoSEQ multiplex PCR; TCRdb's copy has only in-frame clones and leaves some out. Of 28,000 or so clones detected, over 60% appear once; the ten largest clones hold roughly 18%. Sequencing used CD4+ T cells from PBMCs, cultured in vitro. The TCR was taken from a human donor in good health.

The chain's CDR3 is CASKREPSSYNEQFF. CDR3 coding DNA: TGTGCCAGTAAAAGGGAGCCGAGCTCCTACAATGAGCAGTTCTTC. The chain carries TRBV19 and TRBJ2-1; possible D gene TRBD2, 5 bases. Trimming removed 7 bases from V and 0 bases from J, with 13 bases in between. Germline CDR1 LNHDA, CDR2 SQIVND (reference sequence). The CDR3 sequence is 15 residues long.